This TCR beta chain was found in a study of radiation and T cells in renal cell carcinoma. Study-wide results and caveats: Tumor samples were small regions of approximately 0.93 g. Irradiated tumors held more dominant CDR3 motifs than control tumors. Top 100 clonotypes averaged approximately 54% in irradiated versus about 45% in nephrectomy-only tumors.

Using immunoSEQ multiplex PCR, the repertoire was profiled, and TCRdb retains in-frame clones only, with some absent. The sample contains just over 15,000 clones, over 60% of which appear only once. Treatment reported: 15 Gy SBRT to primary tumor, nephrectomy 4 weeks later. This clone showed up just a few times. Its antigen is undetermined. CDR3 size: 13 residues. V was trimmed by 5 bases and J by 4 bases, leaving 9 bases between them. CDR1 is MNHEY and CDR2 is SMNVEV in the germline V gene (reference sequence). The source was tumor tissue, collected from a patient whose treatment included radiotherapy and nephrectomy. V is TRBV27 and J is TRBJ2-4; D unresolved. The receptor was derived from an older woman with renal cell carcinoma. The CDR3 reads CASSLTAKNIQYF. As DNA, the CDR3 is TGTGCCAGCAGTCTTACAGCTAAAAACATTCAGTACTTC.